The count of the clone carrying this T cell receptor beta chain is one. This sample was included in a study of control samples from healthy donors and cancer patients. Clones were sequenced by immunoSEQ multiplex PCR, and TCRdb holds only the in-frame ones, with some missing. The sample lists about 120,000 clones; about 94% were seen once. Unmatched junction bases numbered 2, after V lost 8 bases and J lost 0 bases. The CDR3 contains 14 residues. The germline gives CDR1 MNHNY, CDR2 SVGAGI (reference sequence). J is TRBJ1-4 and V is TRBV6-6; 8 nucleotides match TRBD1. The specimen sequenced was blood. The sequence came from a man aged 25 to 45 in good health. DNA for the CDR3: TGTGCCAGCCTGGACAGGGCAACTAATGAAAAACTGTTTTTT. Its translation is CASLDRATNEKLFF.